This T cell receptor (beta chain) was sequenced in a study of Graves' ophthalmopathy and Graves' hyperthyroidism. Overall study: At the time of initial diagnosis and before any treatment, peripheral blood was collected. Study outcomes and limitations: This model predicted ophthalmopathy progression (sensitivity around 70%, specificity about 72%).

This clonotype was detected ten times or more. Its antigen is as yet unknown. RNA served as the template for amplifying TCR beta CDR3 regions. A first-round RT-PCR used HTBI primers, followed by a second-round multiplex PCR. TCRdb re-analysed the multiplex PCR reads in MiXCR, keeping a single row per CDR3 protein. The sample has about 620,000 distinct CDR3 sequences, about a fifth seen once. From germline, CDR1 is LNHDA and CDR2 SQIVND (reference sequence). This CDR3 is 16 amino acids long. V shed 5 bases, J shed 0 bases, and the junction held 6 bases outside the gene matches. The receptor's source is a woman aged 18-29 years with stable Graves' hyperthyroidism. Some clones in this sample may be carry-over from other donors' samples. The sequenced material came from peripheral blood. The V gene is TRBV19, the J gene TRBJ1-1; 10 bases match TRBD1. The chain's CDR3 is CASSSWDRGMNTEAFF. CDR3 sequence (DNA): TGTGCCAGTAGTTCTTGGGACAGGGGAATGAACACTGAAGCTTTCTTT.